The 8 T cell receptor beta chains below come from one sample, sequenced in a study of blood T cell repertoires in COVID-19. Method: immunoSEQ multiplex PCR; TCRdb's copy keeps in-frame clones and lacks some. Here the sample spans 53,000 or so clones, just over 85% being singletons. Sequenced: peripheral blood. The receptors were sampled from a man older than 75 with acute or convalescent COVID-19.

The chain employs TRBV9 and TRBJ1-1, with D unresolved. Trimming cost V 2 bases and J 3 bases, with 14 bases left between them. The CDR3 loop spans 15 amino acids. Germline CDR1 SGDLS, CDR2 YYNGEE. This CDR3 reads CASSVDPSRDTEAFF. Here the CDR3 DNA reads TGTGCCAGCAGCGTGGACCCCTCGCGGGACACTGAAGCTTTCTTT.

This sequence joins TRBV27 and TRBJ1-6; no clear D. CDR1 is MNHEY, CDR2 SMNVEV, per germline (reference sequence). The V gene lost 7 bases and the J gene lost 8 bases, with 9 bases spanning the gap. The CDR3 consists of 12 residues. The DNA of the CDR3 is TGTGCCAGCAATGGTCGGGATTCACCCCTCCACTTT. Protein sequence: CASNGRDSPLHF.

The genes are TRBV7-2 and TRBJ1-1; possibly TRBD1 for D (6 bases). Trimming pared 5 bases from V and 3 bases from J, leaving 16 bases between. The germline CDR1 and CDR2 sequences are SGHTA and FQGNSA. This CDR3 region has 15 residues. The CDR3 nucleotides read TGTGCCAGCAGCCTATTAGCATCAGGGGACACTGAAGCTTTCTTT. Its protein is CASSLLASGDTEAFF. The full variable domain, with the rest looked up from reference TRBV7-2 and TRBJ1-1, is GAGVSQSPSNKVTEKGKDVELRCDPISGHTALYWYRQSLGQGLEFLIYFQGNSAPDKSGLPSDRFSAERTGGSVSTLTIQRTQQEDSAVYLCASSLLASGDTEAFFGQGTRLTVV.

The chain links TRBV5-1 to TRBJ2-3; perhaps TRBD1 as D (6 bases). This CDR3 region has 18 residues. V was cut by 0 bases and J by 0 bases, with 17 bases left in between. Germline CDR1 is SGHRS and CDR2 is YFSETQ. The CDR3 coding sequence is TGCGCCAGCAGCTTGGGGGGGCCCCGGGCCCTTAGCACAGATACGCAGTATTTT. This sequence encodes CASSLGGPRALSTDTQYF.

The chain joins TRBV4-2 to TRBJ2-5, with TRBD2 identical over 9 bases. The V and J ends lost 3 bases and 3 bases, in that order; junction bases with no gene match: 5. The germline V gene has CDR1 LGHNA and CDR2 YNFKEQ. The CDR3 has 15 residues. The CDR3 here is CASSQGLAGEETQYF. For the CDR3, the DNA is TGTGCCAGCAGCCAGGGACTAGCTGGCGAAGAGACCCAGTACTTC.

About this clone itself: This same CDR3 is encoded by further DNA sequences in the sample. The V call is TRBV9, the J call TRBJ1-3; no clear D. The germline gives CDR1 SGDLS, CDR2 YYNGEE. This CDR3 contains 14 residues. V was clipped by 5 bases and J by 0 bases, with 9 bases between them. The CDR3 region is CASSLSLSGNTIYF. The CDR3 DNA follows: TGTGCCAGCAGTCTGAGCCTCTCTGGAAACACCATATATTTT.

The sample holds a few counts of this clone. This chain uses TRBV5-1 with TRBJ2-7; TRBD1 agrees at 7 bases. The CDR3 length is 16 residues. V lost 2 bases to trimming and J lost 1 base; unmatched junction nucleotides: 9. CDR1 and CDR2 from the germline V gene are SGHRS and YFSETQ. The CDR3 region is CASSLGPAGGSYEQYF. Here the CDR3 DNA reads TGCGCCAGCAGCTTAGGCCCAGCAGGGGGTTCCTACGAGCAGTACTTC.

This chain joins TRBV6-6 and TRBJ1-4; the D is unclear. V was pared by 0 bases and J by 8 bases, with 10 bases between. Germline loops: CDR1 MNHNY, CDR2 SVGAGI (reference sequence). There are 14 residues in the CDR3. The CDR3 nucleotides are TGTGCCAGCAGTTACTCGAGCGGGGTCGAAAAACTGTTTTTT. Translating gives CASSYSSGVEKLFF.